This TCR beta chain is drawn from a study of cytomegalovirus exposure and HLA in healthy donors. Amplification used 60 Vbeta primers and 13 Jbeta primers. Method: immunoSEQ multiplex PCR; TCRdb's copy keeps in-frame clones and lacks some. The data show some 200,000 clones, over 75% seen once. Details on this clone: Its cognate antigen is unknown.

Per the germline V gene, CDR1 is SGDLS and CDR2 is YYNGEE. With 3 bases removed from V and 8 bases from J, the gap between germline ends came to 17 bases. The CDR3 is 14 amino acids. Findings and caveats of the study: Sequencing artifact likely explains a cluster of highly shared sequence variants. Donors belonging to an Asian-associated ancestry cluster reportedly showed fewer N-insertions in productive TCRs than the approximately 680-donor mean, according to what a later analysis found. Researchers reported from a later analysis that most CMV-associated TCR beta chains appeared HLA-restricted.

Sequenced: PBMCs. This TCR was recovered from a man aged 35 to 55 in good health and CMV-seropositive. The V call is TRBV9, the J call TRBJ1-2, with a weak D call TRBD1 (6 bases). Here the CDR3 reads CASSASGGAFGYTF. The CDR3 DNA follows: TGTGCCAGCAGCGCCAGCGGGGGGGCCTTCGGCTACACCTTC.